The source of this T cell receptor (beta chain) is a study of blood T cell repertoires in COVID-19. TCRdb's copy holds only in-frame clones and misses some; the assay was immunoSEQ multiplex PCR. In the table there are roughly 230,000 clones, 75% to 90% of which are singletons. Looked up from germline, CDR1 is SGDLS and CDR2 is YYNGEE. The CDR3 is 15 residues long. Unmatched junction bases numbered 9, after V lost 4 bases and J lost 10 bases. This clone was observed once. The chain employs TRBV9 and TRBJ1-6; 9 bases match TRBD1. The sequence came from a man aged 35-49 years with acute or convalescent COVID-19. Sequencing was done on a sample of peripheral blood. The CDR3 loop reads CASSTTGGAGSPLHF. For the CDR3, the DNA is TGTGCCAGCAGCACCACAGGGGGCGCGGGATCACCCCTCCACTTT. Drawing the rest from reference TRBV9 and TRBJ1-6, the complete variable domain is DSGVTQTPKHLITATGQRVTLRCSPRSGDLSVYWYQQSLDQGLQFLIQYYNGEERAKGNILERFSAQQFPDLHSELNLSSLELGDSALYFCASSTTGGAGSPLHFGNGTRLTVT.